This is a list of T cell receptor beta chains from one sample in a study of T cell changes during pregnancy in multiple sclerosis. TCRdb keeps only in-frame clones here, not all; method: immunoSEQ multiplex PCR. The repertoire holds over 35,000 clones, approximately 94% seen once, with around 0.37% in the top ten. The sample here was CD4+ T cells from peripheral blood mononuclear cells, taken in the second trimester of pregnancy. These receptors were taken from a female donor with multiple sclerosis, enrolled in a pregnancy study. The CDR3 runs from the conserved cysteine through the conserved F or W. The D gene is left open where the match is weak. Not every row has a clone size; where given, it reads once, few, many or a size class.

CDR3 protein: CASSLDGTRGNEQFF
CDR3 DNA: TGTGCCAGCAGCTTAGACGGGACTAGGGGGAATGAGCAGTTCTTC
D gene: TRBD2
J gene: TRBJ2-1
clone size: -
V gene: TRBV7-9

CDR3 protein: CASSLPGGGRGDEKLFF
CDR3 DNA: TGTGCCAGCAGCTTACCAGGAGGAGGCAGGGGGGATGAAAAACTGTTTTTT
D gene: TRBD1
J gene: TRBJ1-4
clone size: -
V gene: TRBV7-9

CDR3 protein: CASSSGLASTDTQYF
CDR3 DNA: TGTGCCAGCAGCTCGGGACTAGCCAGCACAGATACGCAGTATTTT
D gene: TRBD2
J gene: TRBJ2-3
clone size: -
V gene: TRBV5-4

CDR3 protein: CASSLSPRAGAYNEQFF
CDR3 DNA: TGTGCCAGCAGCTTATCCCCCCGGGCGGGGGCCTACAATGAGCAGTTCTTC
D gene: TRBD2
J gene: TRBJ2-1
clone size: -
V gene: TRBV7-3

CDR3 protein: CASSLEVATNEKLFF
CDR3 DNA: TGTGCCAGCAGCCTAGAAGTTGCAACTAATGAAAAACTGTTTTTT
D gene: -
J gene: TRBJ1-4
clone size: -
V gene: TRBV6-5

CDR3 protein: CASSAGQGLPGANVLTF
CDR3 DNA: TGTGCCAGCAGTGCGGGACAGGGACTTCCTGGGGCCAACGTCCTGACTTTC
D gene: TRBD1
J gene: TRBJ2-6
clone size: -
V gene: TRBV25-1

CDR3 protein: CASSHPRRLWNTEAFF
CDR3 DNA: TGCGCCAGCAGTCACCCCAGGAGGCTTTGGAACACTGAAGCTTTCTTT
D gene: -
J gene: TRBJ1-1
clone size: -
V gene: TRBV23-1

CDR3 protein: CATSRALAGGDNEQFF
CDR3 DNA: TGTGCCACCAGCAGAGCTTTAGCGGGGGGAGACAATGAGCAGTTCTTC
D gene: TRBD2
J gene: TRBJ2-1
clone size: once
V gene: TRBV15

CDR3 protein: CASSLAGGWSGGGTFYEQYF
CDR3 DNA: TGTGCCAGCAGCTTAGCTGGGGGGTGGTCGGGAGGGGGAACGTTCTACGAGCAGTACTTC
D gene: TRBD2
J gene: TRBJ2-7
clone size: -
V gene: TRBV7-8

CDR3 protein: CASSPLAGPSYEQYF
CDR3 DNA: TGTGCCAGCAGCCCACTAGCGGGACCTTCCTACGAGCAGTACTTC
D gene: TRBD2
J gene: TRBJ2-7
clone size: -
V gene: TRBV4-2

CDR3 protein: CASSLAGGNTDTQYF
CDR3 DNA: TGTGCCAGCAGCTTAGCGGGGGGGAACACAGATACGCAGTATTTT
D gene: TRBD2
J gene: TRBJ2-3
clone size: -
V gene: TRBV11-2

CDR3 protein: CASSPRPRGRGTEAFF
CDR3 DNA: TGTGCCAGTAGTCCCCGTCCCAGGGGTCGAGGCACTGAAGCTTTCTTT
D gene: -
J gene: TRBJ1-1
clone size: -
V gene: TRBV19

CDR3 protein: CASSTFTEAFF
CDR3 DNA: TGTGCCAGTAGCACTTTCACTGAAGCTTTCTTT
D gene: -
J gene: TRBJ1-1
clone size: -
V gene: TRBV19

CDR3 protein: CASSLGRRWPGRDGYTF
CDR3 DNA: TGTGCCAGCAGCTTAGGTAGACGGTGGCCGGGGAGGGATGGCTACACCTTC
D gene: -
J gene: TRBJ1-2
clone size: -
V gene: TRBV7-8

CDR3 protein: CASSVGPGLAGGSSYNEQFF
CDR3 DNA: TGTGCCAGCAGCGTAGGACCGGGACTAGCGGGGGGAAGCTCCTACAATGAGCAGTTCTTC
D gene: TRBD2
J gene: TRBJ2-1
clone size: -
V gene: TRBV9

CDR3 protein: CSVVGYWAEQYF
CDR3 DNA: TGCAGCGTTGTGGGTTACTGGGCCGAGCAGTACTTC
D gene: -
J gene: TRBJ2-7
clone size: -
V gene: TRBV29-1

CDR3 protein: CASSLPRGISGANVLTF
CDR3 DNA: TGTGCCAGTAGCCTCCCTCGGGGAATCTCTGGGGCCAACGTCCTGACTTTC
D gene: -
J gene: TRBJ2-6
clone size: -
V gene: TRBV19

CDR3 protein: CASSRTAQADNEQFF
CDR3 DNA: TGTGCCAGCAGTCGGACAGCCCAGGCGGACAATGAGCAGTTCTTC
D gene: -
J gene: TRBJ2-1
clone size: -
V gene: TRBV27

CDR3 protein: CASSLPGQGTEAFF
CDR3 DNA: TGCGCCAGCAGCTTGCCGGGACAGGGGACTGAAGCTTTCTTT
D gene: TRBD1
J gene: TRBJ1-1
clone size: -
V gene: TRBV5-1

CDR3 protein: CASSPGLAGGPNGELFF
CDR3 DNA: TGCGCCAGCAGCCCGGGACTAGCGGGGGGGCCGAACGGGGAGCTGTTTTTT
D gene: TRBD2
J gene: TRBJ2-2
clone size: once
V gene: TRBV5-1

CDR3 protein: CASSLGPGNEQFF
CDR3 DNA: TGCGCCAGCAGCTTGGGTCCCGGCAATGAGCAGTTCTTC
D gene: -
J gene: TRBJ2-1
clone size: -
V gene: TRBV5-1

CDR3 protein: CASSPSTGQGSHEQYF
CDR3 DNA: TGTGCCAGCAGCCCCTCCACTGGACAGGGGTCCCACGAGCAGTACTTC
D gene: TRBD1
J gene: TRBJ2-7
clone size: -
V gene: TRBV9

CDR3 protein: CASSRTTNTGELFF
CDR3 DNA: TGTGCCAGTAGTAGAACAACGAACACCGGGGAGCTGTTTTTT
D gene: -
J gene: TRBJ2-2
clone size: -
V gene: TRBV19

CDR3 protein: CASSYGSSGNTIYF
CDR3 DNA: TGTGCCAGCAGTTACGGCAGCTCTGGAAACACCATATATTTT
D gene: -
J gene: TRBJ1-3
clone size: once
V gene: TRBV6-6

CDR3 protein: CASSLSSIRNNEQFF
CDR3 DNA: TGTGCCAGCAGTTTATCCTCAATCAGGAACAATGAGCAGTTCTTC
D gene: -
J gene: TRBJ2-1
clone size: few
V gene: TRBV27

CDR3 protein: CASSSGTSGLEQYF
CDR3 DNA: TGTGCCAGCAGTTCCGGGACTAGCGGACTCGAGCAGTACTTC
D gene: TRBD2
J gene: TRBJ2-7
clone size: -
V gene: TRBV6-6

CDR3 protein: CASSLDAGSTDTQYF
CDR3 DNA: TGTGCCAGCAGCTTAGATGCAGGGAGCACAGATACGCAGTATTTT
D gene: -
J gene: TRBJ2-3
clone size: -
V gene: TRBV7-6

CDR3 protein: CASSLRDRNEKLFF
CDR3 DNA: TGTGCCAGCAGTTTGCGGGACCGTAATGAAAAACTGTTTTTT
D gene: -
J gene: TRBJ1-4
clone size: -
V gene: TRBV28

CDR3 protein: CASSLASGGEETQYF
CDR3 DNA: TGTGCCAGCAGCTTAGCGTCGGGAGGAGAAGAGACCCAGTACTTC
D gene: TRBD2
J gene: TRBJ2-5
clone size: -
V gene: TRBV7-8

CDR3 protein: CASSSGTEFSGNTIYF
CDR3 DNA: TGTGCCAGCAGTTCCGGGACAGAGTTCTCTGGAAACACCATATATTTT
D gene: TRBD1
J gene: TRBJ1-3
clone size: -
V gene: TRBV5-5

CDR3 protein: CASSTGQTNTGELFF
CDR3 DNA: TGCGCCAGCAGTACGGGACAGACTAACACCGGGGAGCTGTTTTTT
D gene: TRBD1
J gene: TRBJ2-2
clone size: once
V gene: TRBV5-1

CDR3 protein: CASSVPGTAYEQYF
CDR3 DNA: TGCGCCAGCAGCGTCCCCGGGACAGCTTACGAGCAGTACTTC
D gene: TRBD1
J gene: TRBJ2-7
clone size: -
V gene: TRBV5-1